This T cell receptor (beta chain) comes out of a study of T cell responses to AZD1222 COVID-19 vaccine. Study-wide results and caveats: Baseline seropositivity occurred in only a handful of AZD1222 recipients. Mostly white British, mostly female donors; authors suggested clonal diversity may be underestimated. The breadth and depth of Spike-specific TCRs increased once two AZD1222 doses had been given.

Only a few counts were recorded for this clone. Antigen unknown. The method was immunoSEQ multiplex PCR; TCRdb's version includes in-frame clones alone and lacks a portion of them. Here the sample spans roughly 91,000 clones, about 92% being singletons. The CDR3 is made up of 14 amino acids. Trimming removed 5 bases from V and 2 bases from J, with 15 bases in between. CDR1 is SQVTM, CDR2 ANQGSEA, per germline. The input for sequencing was peripheral blood, taken on day 0 of AZD1222 vaccination. The TCR was taken from an adult in good health. The V gene is TRBV29-1, the J gene TRBJ1-1; D uncertain. The CDR3 reads CSVLRTTVNTEAFF. For the CDR3, the DNA is TGCAGCGTTCTCCGTACGACTGTTAACACTGAAGCTTTCTTT.